The clone carrying this TCR beta chain has a handful of counts. The CDR3 length is 16 residues. From germline, CDR1 is MDHEN and CDR2 SYDVKM. The V gene end was trimmed by 5 bases and the J gene end by 7 bases; junction bases not matched to a gene: 12. cDNA prepared by RNA extraction and subsequent reverse transcription served as the template for sequencing. Using immunoSEQ multiplex PCR, the repertoire was profiled, and TCRdb retains in-frame clones only, with some absent. The table shows around 190,000 clones, with 60% occurring only once. The data belong to a study of CD8+ T cells in alopecia areata. Across the study: Administration of oral tofacitinib to treated patients was at 5 to 10 mg twice daily.

The treatment here: oral pan-JAK inhibitor, 5-10 mg twice daily. The chain couples TRBV28 to TRBJ1-5, with 9 bases matching TRBD1. This clonotype originated in a human donor with alopecia areata. The sequences come from CD4+ T cells sorted from blood, collected at week 24, from a patient treated with tofacitinib. The CDR3 DNA is TGTGCCAGCAGTCTTACCCCCGGGACAGGGAAACAGCCCCAGCATTTT. Protein: CASSLTPGTGKQPQHF.